This is a list of T cell receptor beta chains from one sample in a study of T cell responses to AZD1222 COVID-19 vaccine. The assay was immunoSEQ multiplex PCR, and TCRdb's table has in-frame clones only and misses some. Of some 100,000 clones in the sample, around 87% were seen once. The material sequenced was peripheral blood, taken 28 days after the second AZD1222 dose. These TCRs come from an adult who received the AZD1222 COVID-19 vaccine. Each CDR3 is given with its conserved first and last residue. Each record gives: J gene, CDR3 length, clone size, D gene, V gene, CDR3 protein, CDR3 DNA. D genes are given only for firm matches. Size values are once, few and many counts, or a class for expanded clones, and some rows have none.

J: TRBJ2-3; length: 17; size: .; D: TRBD2; V: TRBV4-1; CDR3: CASSQPMAGGRTDTQYF; DNA: TGCGCCAGCAGCCAACCAATGGCGGGGGGGCGGACAGATACGCAGTATTTT
J: TRBJ2-2; length: 13; size: .; D: .; V: TRBV12-3/TRBV12-4; CDR3: CASSLGNTGELFF; DNA: TGTGCCAGCAGTTTAGGGAACACCGGGGAGCTGTTTTTT
J: TRBJ1-1; length: 13; size: .; D: .; V: TRBV14; CDR3: CASSLRQFTEAFF; DNA: TGTGCCAGCAGCCTCAGACAGTTCACTGAAGCTTTCTTT
J: TRBJ2-7; length: 14; size: .; D: TRBD1; V: TRBV7-8; CDR3: CASSSRTGGDEQYF; DNA: TGTGCCAGCAGCTCTAGGACAGGGGGGGACGAGCAGTACTTC
J: TRBJ2-1; length: 16; size: once; D: .; V: TRBV5-1; CDR3: CASSLEIGFSYNEQFF; DNA: TGCGCCAGCAGCTTGGAGATCGGATTCTCCTACAATGAGCAGTTCTTC
J: TRBJ2-7; length: 15; size: .; D: .; V: TRBV11-2; CDR3: CASSLIGAPTYEQYF; DNA: TGTGCCAGCAGCTTAATCGGGGCCCCGACCTACGAGCAGTACTTC
J: TRBJ1-2; length: 12; size: .; D: .; V: TRBV29-1; CDR3: CSVDGSNYGYTF; DNA: TGCAGCGTTGACGGTTCTAACTATGGCTACACCTTC
J: TRBJ2-3; length: 15; size: .; D: TRBD1; V: TRBV7-9; CDR3: CASRKDSNRGDTQYF; DNA: TGTGCCAGCAGAAAGGACTCCAACAGGGGAGATACGCAGTATTTT
J: TRBJ2-1; length: 14; size: .; D: .; V: TRBV4-1; CDR3: CASSQVQTNNEQFF; DNA: TGCGCCAGCAGCCAAGTTCAGACGAACAATGAGCAGTTCTTC
J: TRBJ1-2; length: 14; size: .; D: TRBD1; V: TRBV19; CDR3: CASLTVGTVYGYTF; DNA: TGTGCCAGTCTCACCGTCGGGACAGTTTATGGCTACACCTTC
J: TRBJ1-2; length: 12; size: few; D: TRBD1; V: TRBV19; CDR3: CASRGVSYGYTF; DNA: TGTGCCAGCAGGGGGGTGAGCTATGGCTACACCTTC
J: TRBJ2-3; length: 15; size: .; D: .; V: TRBV4-2; CDR3: CASRLSPVDTDTQYF; DNA: TGTGCCAGCAGGTTAAGCCCGGTGGACACAGATACGCAGTATTTT
J: TRBJ1-1; length: 13; size: .; D: .; V: TRBV3-1/TRBV3-2; CDR3: CASSQARGTEAFF; DNA: TGTGCCAGCAGCCAAGCCAGGGGTACTGAAGCTTTCTTT
J: TRBJ1-6; length: 14; size: .; D: TRBD1; V: TRBV6-5; CDR3: CASTVRDRDSPLHF; DNA: TGTGCCAGCACCGTCCGGGACAGGGATTCACCCCTCCACTTT
J: TRBJ1-1; length: 15; size: once; D: .; V: TRBV5-1; CDR3: CASSRQAHDKVEAFF; DNA: TGCGCCAGCAGCCGCCAAGCCCACGACAAAGTTGAAGCTTTCTTT
J: TRBJ2-7; length: 13; size: .; D: .; V: TRBV7-3; CDR3: CASSPHMGGEQYF; DNA: TGTGCCAGCAGCCCCCACATGGGGGGCGAGCAGTACTTC
J: TRBJ2-3; length: 15; size: .; D: TRBD2; V: TRBV3-1/TRBV3-2; CDR3: CASSHPTSGTDTQYF; DNA: TGTGCCAGCAGCCATCCGACTAGCGGGACAGATACGCAGTATTTT
J: TRBJ2-7; length: 14; size: .; D: TRBD2; V: TRBV14; CDR3: CASSLPGLAYEQYF; DNA: TGTGCCAGCAGCCTTCCGGGACTAGCCTACGAGCAGTACTTC
J: TRBJ2-5; length: 13; size: .; D: .; V: TRBV24-1; CDR3: CATSDNPQETQYF; DNA: TGTGCCACCAGTGATAACCCCCAAGAGACCCAGTACTTC
J: TRBJ2-2; length: 16; size: once; D: TRBD2; V: TRBV14; CDR3: CASRGLAGVNTGELFF; DNA: TGCGCAAGTCGGGGGCTAGCGGGGGTGAACACCGGGGAGCTGTTTTTT
J: TRBJ2-5; length: 16; size: few; D: .; V: TRBV5-1; CDR3: CASTLRDGQYQETQYF; DNA: TGCGCCAGCACTCTCCGGGACGGACAGTACCAAGAGACCCAGTACTTC
J: TRBJ2-7; length: 15; size: few; D: .; V: TRBV7-2; CDR3: CASSLVRESGGEQYF; DNA: TGTGCCAGCAGCTTAGTTCGGGAGTCAGGGGGGGAGCAGTACTTC
J: TRBJ2-5; length: 15; size: once; D: .; V: TRBV7-3; CDR3: CASSLIPGPGETQYF; DNA: TGTGCCAGCAGCTTAATCCCGGGGCCAGGGGAGACCCAGTACTTC
J: TRBJ2-3; length: 17; size: .; D: TRBD2; V: TRBV6-1; CDR3: CASSVKLAGGYTDTQYF; DNA: TGTGCCAGCAGTGTGAAACTAGCGGGGGGGTACACAGATACGCAGTATTTT
J: TRBJ1-3; length: 13; size: .; D: TRBD1; V: TRBV30; CDR3: CAWSAGGRNTIYF; DNA: TGTGCCTGGAGCGCAGGGGGTAGAAACACCATATATTTT
J: TRBJ2-1; length: 16; size: once; D: TRBD2; V: TRBV5-4; CDR3: CASLISGTSGRGAQFF; DNA: TGTGCCAGCCTCATTTCCGGGACTAGCGGGAGGGGGGCACAGTTCTTC
J: TRBJ2-7; length: 15; size: .; D: TRBD2; V: TRBV3-1/TRBV3-2; CDR3: CASSLLGLEYYEQYF; DNA: TGTGCCAGCAGTCTACTAGGACTAGAGTACTACGAGCAGTACTTC
J: TRBJ2-3; length: 15; size: .; D: .; V: TRBV11-2; CDR3: CASSLHRVRVDTQYF; DNA: TGTGCCAGCAGCTTACACAGGGTGAGAGTAGATACGCAGTATTTT
J: TRBJ2-2; length: 15; size: .; D: .; V: TRBV9; CDR3: CASSVKALPAGELFF; DNA: TGTGCCAGCAGCGTAAAGGCGCTACCGGCCGGGGAGCTGTTTTTT
J: TRBJ1-1; length: 16; size: .; D: .; V: TRBV5-5; CDR3: CASLLRPGGPNTEAFF; DNA: TGTGCCAGCCTGCTAAGACCCGGGGGGCCGAACACTGAAGCTTTCTTT
J: TRBJ2-3; length: 13; size: once; D: .; V: TRBV27; CDR3: CATATSSLDTQYF; DNA: TGTGCCACTGCGACTAGTTCCTTGGATACGCAGTATTTT
J: TRBJ1-2; length: 16; size: .; D: .; V: TRBV28; CDR3: CASRGGTTLSNYGYTF; DNA: TGTGCCAGCCGAGGGGGAACGACGCTCTCAAACTATGGCTACACCTTC
J: TRBJ2-5; length: 14; size: .; D: .; V: TRBV7-9; CDR3: CASSLEAIGETQYF; DNA: TGTGCCAGCAGCTTAGAAGCTATCGGGGAGACCCAGTACTTC
J: TRBJ1-1; length: 15; size: once; D: .; V: TRBV5-1; CDR3: CASSLDRGMNTEAFF; DNA: TGCGCCAGCAGCTTGGATCGCGGAATGAACACTGAAGCTTTCTTT
J: TRBJ1-1; length: 12; size: .; D: .; V: TRBV14; CDR3: CASSEGNTEAFF; DNA: TGTGCCAGCAGCGAGGGGAACACTGAAGCTTTCTTT
J: TRBJ1-3; length: 16; size: .; D: .; V: TRBV18; CDR3: CASSPYDSSSGNTIYF; DNA: TGTGCCAGCTCACCTTACGACAGTAGCTCTGGAAACACCATATATTTT
J: TRBJ2-7; length: 11; size: once; D: .; V: TRBV27; CDR3: CASKGIYEQYF; DNA: TGTGCCAGCAAGGGCATTTACGAGCAGTACTTC